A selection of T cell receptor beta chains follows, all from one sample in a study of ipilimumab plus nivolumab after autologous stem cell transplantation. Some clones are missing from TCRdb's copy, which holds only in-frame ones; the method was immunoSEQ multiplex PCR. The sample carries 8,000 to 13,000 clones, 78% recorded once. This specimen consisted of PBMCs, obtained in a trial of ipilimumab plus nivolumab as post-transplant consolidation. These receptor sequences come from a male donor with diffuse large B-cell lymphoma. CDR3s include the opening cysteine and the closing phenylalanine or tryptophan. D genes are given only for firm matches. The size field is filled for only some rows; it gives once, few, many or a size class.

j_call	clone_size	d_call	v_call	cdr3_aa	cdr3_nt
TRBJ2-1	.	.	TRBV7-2	CASRFGQNNEQFF	TGTGCCAGCAGGTTCGGGCAGAACAATGAGCAGTTCTTC
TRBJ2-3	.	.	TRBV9	CASSVGVKDTQYF	TGTGCCAGCAGCGTAGGCGTGAAAGATACGCAGTATTTT
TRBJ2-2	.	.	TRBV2	CASSEAAGGELFF	TGTGCCAGCAGTGAAGCGGCGGGCGGGGAGCTGTTTTTT
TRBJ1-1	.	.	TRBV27	CASSFSGEEVMNTEAFF	TGTGCCAGCAGTTTCTCAGGGGAGGAGGTCATGAACACTGAAGCTTTCTTT
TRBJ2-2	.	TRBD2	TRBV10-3	CAIRVAPGLAGALNTGELFF	TGTGCCATCAGGGTGGCACCGGGACTAGCGGGGGCCCTGAACACCGGGGAGCTGTTTTTT
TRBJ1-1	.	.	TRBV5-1	CASSLVNSNTEAFF	TGCGCCAGCAGCTTGGTCAACAGTAACACTGAAGCTTTCTTT
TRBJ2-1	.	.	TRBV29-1	CSVAGQRYNEQFF	TGCAGCGTTGCTGGACAAAGGTACAATGAGCAGTTCTTC
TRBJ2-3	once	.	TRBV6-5	CASSYGGRITDTQYF	TGTGCCAGCAGTTACGGCGGACGGATAACAGATACGCAGTATTTT
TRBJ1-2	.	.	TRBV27	CASSAHRDNYGYTF	TGTGCCAGCAGTGCCCACAGGGATAACTATGGCTACACCTTC
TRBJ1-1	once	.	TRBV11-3	CASSLSLGTEAFF	TGTGCCAGCAGCTTAAGCCTTGGCACTGAAGCTTTCTTT
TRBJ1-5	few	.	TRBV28	CASSLGVGILSNQPQHF	TGTGCCAGCAGTTTAGGGGTAGGGATCCTTAGCAATCAGCCCCAGCATTTT
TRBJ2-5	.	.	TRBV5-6	CASSRGRGGTQYF	TGTGCCAGCAGCCGGGGGCGCGGGGGGACCCAGTACTTC
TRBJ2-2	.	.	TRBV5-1	CASSAGPGDTGELFF	TGCGCCAGCAGCGCCGGGCCTGGGGACACCGGGGAGCTGTTTTTT
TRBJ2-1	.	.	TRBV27	CASSLFFEGDTVISSYNEQFF	TGTGCCAGCAGTTTATTTTTTGAGGGGGACACAGTAATCAGCTCCTACAATGAGCAGTTCTTC
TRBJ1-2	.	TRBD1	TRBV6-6	CASTQPPGQGNYGYTF	TGTGCCAGCACCCAGCCCCCGGGACAGGGAAACTATGGCTACACCTTC
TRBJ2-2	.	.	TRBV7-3	CASSLMEGAHPGELFF	TGTGCCAGCAGCTTAATGGAGGGGGCGCATCCCGGGGAGCTGTTTTTT
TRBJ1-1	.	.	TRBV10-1	CASSEAAGNTEAFF	TGCGCCAGCAGTGAGGCTGCTGGAAACACTGAAGCTTTCTTT
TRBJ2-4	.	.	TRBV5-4	CASSPPGDLAKNIQYF	TGTGCCAGCAGCCCCCCAGGGGATTTAGCCAAAAACATTCAGTACTTC
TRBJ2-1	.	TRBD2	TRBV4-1	CASSTRLAGGLSYNEQFF	TGCGCCAGCAGCACCCGACTAGCGGGGGGCCTTTCCTACAATGAGCAGTTCTTC
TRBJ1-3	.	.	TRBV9	CASSVADTRNTIYF	TGTGCCAGCAGCGTAGCCGACACTCGAAACACCATATATTTT
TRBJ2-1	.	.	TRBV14	CASSLLTDYNEQFF	TGTGCCAGCAGCCTACTGACAGACTACAATGAGCAGTTCTTC
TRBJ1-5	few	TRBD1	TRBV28	CASSRTGINQPQHF	TGTGCCAGCAGTAGGACAGGGATCAATCAGCCCCAGCATTTT
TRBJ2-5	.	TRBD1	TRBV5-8	CASSGYRGDETQYF	TGTGCCAGCAGCGGTTACAGGGGTGACGAGACCCAGTACTTC
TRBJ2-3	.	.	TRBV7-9	CASSYPKGSTDTQYF	TGTGCCAGCAGCTACCCCAAAGGATCCACAGATACGCAGTATTTT
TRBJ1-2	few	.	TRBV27	CASSLLGGSDGYTF	TGTGCCAGCAGTTTATTGGGGGGATCCGACGGCTACACCTTC
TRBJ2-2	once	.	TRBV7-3	CASSPSNTGELFF	TGTGCCAGCAGCCCTTCGAACACCGGGGAGCTGTTTTTT
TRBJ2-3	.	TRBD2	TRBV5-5	CASSLREGDTQYF	TGTGCCAGCAGCCTCAGGGAGGGAGATACGCAGTATTTT
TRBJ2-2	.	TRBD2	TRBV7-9	CASSLFVGSGGSSGELFF	TGTGCCAGCAGCTTATTTGTTGGTAGCGGGGGGAGCTCCGGGGAGCTGTTTTTT
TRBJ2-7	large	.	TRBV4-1	CASSQGDRSGDEQYF	TGCGCCAGCAGCCAAGGGGACCGCTCGGGGGACGAGCAGTACTTC
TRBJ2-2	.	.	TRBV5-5	CASSIRGSGSNTGELFF	TGTGCCAGCAGCATCCGGGGTAGCGGTTCGAACACCGGGGAGCTGTTTTTT
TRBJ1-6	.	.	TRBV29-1	CSVTTQVNSPLHF	TGCAGCGTCACGACGCAGGTCAACTCACCCCTCCACTTT
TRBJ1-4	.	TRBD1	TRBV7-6	CASSLDRGNEKLFF	TGTGCCAGCAGCTTAGACAGGGGGAATGAAAAACTGTTTTTT
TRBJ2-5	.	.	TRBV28	CASSFDRVQETQYF	TGTGCCAGCAGTTTCGACAGAGTTCAAGAGACCCAGTACTTC
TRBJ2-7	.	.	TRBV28	CASRVALGEQYF	TGTGCCAGCAGGGTGGCCCTAGGCGAGCAGTACTTC
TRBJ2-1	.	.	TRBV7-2	CASSGQVSSYNEQFF	TGTGCCAGCAGCGGGCAGGTAAGCTCCTACAATGAGCAGTTCTTC
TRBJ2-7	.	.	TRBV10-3	CAISGRVYSYEQYF	TGTGCCATCAGTGGCAGGGTCTACTCCTACGAGCAGTACTTC
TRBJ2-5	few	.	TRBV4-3	CASSQEGETQYF	TGCGCCAGCAGCCAAGAGGGAGAGACCCAGTACTTC
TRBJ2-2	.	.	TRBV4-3	CASSQEGDGNTGELFF	TGCGCCAGCAGCCAAGAGGGTGACGGGAACACCGGGGAGCTGTTTTTT
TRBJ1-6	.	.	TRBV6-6	CASSYRIQDGNSPLHF	TGTGCCAGCAGTTACCGTATTCAGGACGGAAATTCACCCCTCCACTTT
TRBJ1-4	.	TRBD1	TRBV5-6	CASSDYGQGEEKLFF	TGTGCCAGCAGCGACTATGGACAGGGGGAGGAAAAACTGTTTTTT
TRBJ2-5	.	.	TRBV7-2	CASSFAGPQETQYF	TGTGCCAGCAGCTTCGCGGGACCTCAAGAGACCCAGTACTTC
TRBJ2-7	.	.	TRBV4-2	CASSQDWDVVQYF	TGTGCCAGCAGCCAGGACTGGGACGTGGTGCAGTACTTC
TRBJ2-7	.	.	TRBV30	CAWSWAYEQYF	TGTGCCTGGAGTTGGGCCTACGAGCAGTACTTC
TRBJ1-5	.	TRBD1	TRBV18	CASSPGTGDQHF	TGTGCCAGCTCACCTGGGACAGGGGACCAGCATTTT
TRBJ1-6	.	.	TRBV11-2	CASSLDRPPLHF	TGTGCCAGCAGCTTAGACCGACCTCCCCTCCACTTT
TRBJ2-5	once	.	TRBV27	CASSISSFSYQETQYF	TGTGCCAGCAGTATTTCCTCGTTCTCGTACCAAGAGACCCAGTACTTC